This passage covers 25 T cell receptor beta chains from one sample sequenced in a study of graft-versus-host responses after intestinal transplantation. What these receptors recognize is not known. The table came from immunoSEQ multiplex PCR; TCRdb's copy has only in-frame clones and leaves some out. The sample yields under 100,000 clones, roughly 91% seen once. This sample comprised unstimulated CD8+ T cells sorted from spleen or lymph node cells, obtained before transplant. The receptors originated from a human donor who was the organ donor for an intestinal transplant.

Comment on this clone: Other DNA sequences in this specimen translate into the identical CDR3. V is TRBV6-1 and J is TRBJ1-2, with a possible D match to TRBD1 (5 bases). Germline lookup yields CDR1 MNHNS and CDR2 SASEGT. V gave up 3 bases and J gave up 5 bases, with 13 bases separating them. This CDR3 has 14 residues. Here the CDR3 DNA reads TGTGCCAGCAGTGATAGCCAGGGAGGGTATGGCTACACCTTC. As protein: CASSDSQGGYGYTF.

The chain uses TRBV9 and TRBJ2-3; 11 bases match TRBD1. CDR3 length: 15 residues. Germline assignment: CDR1 SGDLS and CDR2 YYNGEE. J was trimmed by 1 base and V by 3 bases; bases with no gene match: 1. The CDR3 sequence is CASSAGQGGTDTQYF. The DNA for the CDR3 is TGTGCCAGCAGCGCGGGACAGGGGGGCACAGATACGCAGTATTTT.

The chain is built from TRBV9 and TRBJ2-7, with 8 bases that match TRBD1. V shed 4 bases, J shed 0 bases, and the junction held 3 bases outside the gene matches. This CDR3 comprises 14 residues. CDR1 and CDR2 from the germline V gene are SGDLS and YYNGEE. The CDR3 loop is CASSPGTGSYEQYF. As DNA, the CDR3 is TGTGCCAGCAGCCCTGGGACAGGCTCCTACGAGCAGTACTTC.

The gene calls are TRBV30 and TRBJ1-3; D uncertain. With 3 bases removed from V and 2 bases from J, the gap between germline ends came to 17 bases. CDR3 length: 16 residues. Germline V CDR1 and CDR2: GTSNPN, SVGIG (reference sequence). CDR3 bases: TGTGCCTGGAGCGTTTTTTTGGCAGCGCCTGGAAACACCATATATTTT. Translating it yields CAWSVFLAAPGNTIYF.

The chain joins TRBV5-5 to TRBJ1-2, with D tentatively TRBD1 (5 bases). This CDR3 has 17 amino acids. CDR1 SGHKS and CDR2 YYEKEE come from the germline V gene (reference sequence). The V gene lost 4 bases and the J gene lost 3 bases, with 22 bases spanning the gap. The CDR3 DNA reads TGTGCCAGCAGCACGCGGGACGGAGAGACGTGGGACTATGGCTACACCTTC. It translates to CASSTRDGETWDYGYTF.

The V and J genes are TRBV6-5 and TRBJ2-1; maybe TRBD1 (7 bases). Deletions cut 2 bases from V and 6 bases from J, with 17 bases between. This CDR3 has 16 amino acids. CDR1 and CDR2 (germline): MNHEY, SVGAGI. The CDR3: CASSYHTGGGSNEQFF. CDR3 DNA: TGTGCCAGCAGTTACCATACCGGAGGGGGCAGCAATGAGCAGTTCTTC.

The chain links TRBV5-6 to TRBJ2-7; 10 bases match TRBD2. This CDR3 contains 15 residues. From germline, CDR1 is SGHDT and CDR2 YYEEEE. V was pared by 4 bases and J by 3 bases, with 7 bases of the junction left unmatched. This chain's CDR3 is CASSPPAGGGYEQYF. Written as DNA, the CDR3 is TGTGCCAGCAGCCCCCCAGCGGGAGGGGGCTACGAGCAGTACTTC.

This chain uses TRBV7-9 with TRBJ2-7; 7 nucleotides agree with TRBD2. Germline V gene data show CDR1 as SEHNR and CDR2 as FQNEAQ (reference sequence). The CDR3 sequence is 16 residues long. V lost 5 bases and J lost 2; bases outside the gene matches: 12. For the CDR3, the DNA is TGTGCCAGCAGCCCGGTGGTACGGGGGAGGGCCTACGAGCAGTACTTC. Translated: CASSPVVRGRAYEQYF.

This clone came up once. The chain uses TRBV29-1 and TRBJ2-3, with D possibly matching TRBD1 (5 bases). Germline V gives CDR1 SQVTM, CDR2 ANQGSEA. This CDR3 comprises 13 residues. Trimming left V 0 bases short and J 6 bases short, with 10 bases between. The chain's CDR3 is CSVEEGRADTQYF. The CDR3 region has the DNA TGCAGCGTTGAAGAAGGCAGGGCGGATACGCAGTATTTT.

This clone has a single count. The CDR3 sequence is CASSLRVQTGPGYTF. CDR3 bases: TGTGCCAGCAGCTTACGGGTACAGACAGGGCCCGGCTACACCTTC. The genes are TRBV7-9 and TRBJ1-2; 7 bases fit TRBD1. The CDR3 loop spans 15 amino acids. Losses at the gene ends were 2 bases for V and 8 bases for J; bases not matched to a gene: 11. Germline V CDR1 and CDR2: SEHNR, FQNEAQ (reference sequence).

This clone appeared once. This sequence joins TRBV28 and TRBJ2-5, with TRBD2 as a possible D gene (5 bases). Trimming left V 5 bases short and J 3 bases short, with 13 bases between. CDR1 is MDHEN and CDR2 is SYDVKM in the germline V gene. The CDR3 is 14 amino acids. This CDR3 reads CASSDEAVEETQYF. CDR3 in DNA: TGTGCCAGCAGTGACGAAGCGGTCGAAGAGACCCAGTACTTC.

This clone has only one observation. V usage is TRBV4-3 and J usage is TRBJ2-2; 8 positions agree with TRBD2. This CDR3 spans 16 amino acids. Germline V lookup: CDR1 LGHNA, CDR2 YSLEER. V was clipped by 3 bases and J by 4 bases; unmatched bases: 7. CDR3 DNA: TGCGCCAGCAGCCATATAGCGGGGCGGGGCACCGGGGAGCTGTTTTTT. This encodes CASSHIAGRGTGELFF.

V gene TRBV18 combines with J gene TRBJ1-2; a possible D gene is TRBD1 (5 bases). CDR1 KGHSH and CDR2 LQKENI come from the germline V gene. The V gene lost 5 bases and the J gene lost 5 bases, with 9 bases spanning the gap. This CDR3 contains 12 residues. In nucleotides, the CDR3 is TGTGCCAGCTCAACAGGACCATATGGCTACACCTTC. Protein sequence: CASSTGPYGYTF.

A few counts support this clone. V and J are TRBV27 and TRBJ2-3, with 9 nucleotides matching TRBD1. The CDR3 runs 15 residues. The J segment lost 2 bases and the V segment lost 3 bases, leaving 3 bases of the junction unmatched. Germline values: CDR1 MNHEY, CDR2 SMNVEV (reference sequence). The DNA for the CDR3 is TGTGCCAGCAGTTTGGGGACAGGGATCACAGATACGCAGTATTTT. This gives the protein CASSLGTGITDTQYF.

The chain couples TRBV4-2 to TRBJ2-1, with 9 bases lining up with TRBD2. The CDR3 covers 16 residues. Germline values: CDR1 LGHNA, CDR2 YNFKEQ. V lost 4 bases and J lost 9; bases outside the gene matches: 13. The CDR3 DNA reads TGTGCCAGCAGCCCCCTGGGGAGGCGGGAGGGAGGTGAGCAGTTCTTC. It translates to CASSPLGRREGGEQFF.

The chain carries TRBV6-1 and TRBJ1-6; tentative D call: TRBD1 (5 bases). Germline V gives CDR1 MNHNS, CDR2 SASEGT. The CDR3 is made up of 15 amino acids. Trimming shortened V by 5 bases and J by 5 bases, and 13 bases separated the two germline ends. CDR3 DNA sequence: TGTGCCAGCAGTTCTCAGGGTGGTAATAATTCACCCCTCCACTTT. Translated, it gives CASSSQGGNNSPLHF.

A single count supports this clone. The rearrangement links TRBV2 to TRBJ2-7, with 11 positions matching TRBD2. From germline, CDR1 is SNHLY and CDR2 FYNNEI. V shed 11 bases and J 4 bases; nucleotides not matched to a gene: 13. The CDR3 contains 15 residues. The CDR3 spells CACRGLAGGRYEQYF. The CDR3, as DNA: TGTGCCTGTCGGGGGCTAGCGGGAGGTCGGTACGAGCAGTACTTC.

This clone has a single count. The chain links TRBV5-1 to TRBJ2-7; unclear D gene. Germline V gene sequence: CDR1 SGHRS, CDR2 YFSETQ. Trimming took 0 bases from V and 3 from J, leaving 10 bases between them. The CDR3 has 14 amino acids. This chain's CDR3 is CASSLAVVDYEQYF. Here the CDR3 DNA reads TGCGCCAGCAGCTTGGCCGTGGTAGACTACGAGCAGTACTTC.

V and J are TRBV7-9 and TRBJ1-1; no clear D gene. CDR1 and CDR2 (germline): SEHNR, FQNEAQ (reference sequence). This CDR3 has 11 residues. V was shortened by 6 bases and J by 4 bases, with 6 bases between the two germline ends. CDR3 in amino acids: CASSLGTEAFF. The DNA of the CDR3 is TGTGCCAGCAGTCTCGGCACTGAAGCTTTCTTT.

The gene calls are TRBV4-3 and TRBJ2-5; D unclear. CDR1 and CDR2 from the germline V gene are LGHNA and YSLEER. Between the trimmed V and J ends, which lost 0 bases and 5 bases, there was a span of 7 bases. The CDR3 is made up of 13 amino acids. DNA of the CDR3: TGCGCCAGCAGCCAAGATCCCGAGGAGACCCAGTACTTC. Translation: CASSQDPEETQYF.

The rearrangement links TRBV6-5 to TRBJ1-1, with D perhaps TRBD1 (5 bases). The CDR3 is made up of 15 amino acids. Germline V lookup: CDR1 MNHEY, CDR2 SVGAGI. V was trimmed by 6 bases and J by 1 base, leaving 15 bases between them. The DNA of the CDR3 is TGTGCCAGCAGCTGGGGCAGCCCCTCGAACACTGAAGCTTTCTTT. It encodes CASSWGSPSNTEAFF.

The chain recombines TRBV5-4 with TRBJ2-1, with TRBD2 matching over 8 bases. This CDR3 contains 15 residues. The V gene's germline CDR1 is SGHNT and CDR2 YYREEE (reference sequence). J gave up 4 bases and V 4 bases, and 7 bases lay outside the gene matches. CDR3 in DNA: TGTGCCAGCAGCCCGCCGGGACTAGGGTACAATGAGCAGTTCTTC. It encodes CASSPPGLGYNEQFF.

The chain uses TRBV18 and TRBJ2-7; possible D gene TRBD2, 5 bases. Trimming took off 3 bases at V and 4 bases at J, with 25 bases between the two ends. The CDR3 is made up of 18 amino acids. The germline CDR1 and CDR2 sequences are KGHSH and LQKENI. The CDR3: CASSPAEGVEDNFYEQYF. CDR3 bases: TGTGCCAGCTCACCCGCCGAGGGCGTAGAAGATAATTTTTACGAGCAGTACTTC.

This clone has only one observation. The chain links TRBV7-9 to TRBJ1-1, with unresolved D. Looked up from germline, CDR1 is SEHNR and CDR2 is FQNEAQ (reference sequence). The CDR3 has 14 amino acids. Trimming shortened V by 5 bases and J by 1 base, and 11 bases separated the two germline ends. The CDR3 protein is CASSPSPGNTEAFF. The CDR3 coding sequence is TGTGCCAGCAGCCCAAGCCCGGGGAACACTGAAGCTTTCTTT.

This chain uses TRBV2 with TRBJ1-2; D may be TRBD1 (5 bases). Germline CDR1 reads SNHLY; CDR2 reads FYNNEI. The CDR3 length is 14 residues. Between the trimmed V and J ends, which lost 2 bases and 8 bases, there was a span of 15 bases. In nucleotides, the CDR3 is TGTGCCAGCAGTGAACTGGGGGGAGGCGACGGCTACACCTTC. This sequence encodes CASSELGGGDGYTF.